This T cell receptor beta chain was profiled in a study of T-cell memory formation after mild COVID-19. Study observations and caveats: Contracting clones from day 15 to 85 had balanced CD4/CD8; later expanders favoured CD4+.

The V end lost 3 bases, the J end lost 6 bases, and 11 bases lay between the germline ends. Germline V lookup: CDR1 LNHNV, CDR2 YYDKDF (reference sequence). This CDR3 is 13 amino acids long. TCRdb used MiXCR to reprocess the 5' RACE reads, holding one entry per CDR3 protein. In the table there are roughly 320,000 distinct CDR3 sequences, around 28% of which are singletons. On this clonotype: Its target is unknown.

The chain has TRBV15 and TRBJ1-1, with D possibly being TRBD1 (6 bases). This TCR derives from an adult woman who had mild COVID-19 (a few samples of this study predate the infection). Cell type and time point are not known. Material for sequencing was PBMCs or a T cell subset sorted from them (not recorded which). The CDR3 loop is CATSRKGTSEAFF. In DNA, the CDR3 is TGTGCCACCAGCAGGAAGGGGACATCTGAAGCTTTCTTT.